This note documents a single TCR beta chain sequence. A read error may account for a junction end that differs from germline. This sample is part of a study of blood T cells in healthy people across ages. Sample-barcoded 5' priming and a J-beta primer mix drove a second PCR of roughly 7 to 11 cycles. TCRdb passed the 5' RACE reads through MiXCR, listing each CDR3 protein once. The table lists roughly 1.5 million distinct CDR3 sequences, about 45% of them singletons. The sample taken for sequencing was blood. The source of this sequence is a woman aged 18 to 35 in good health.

The CDR3 spells CASSPWDGDGHTF. CDR3 sequence (DNA): TGTGCCAGCAGCCCCTGGGACGGGGATGGCCACACCTTC. The chain uses TRBV7-2 and TRBJ1-2, with D possibly TRBD1 on 5 matching bases. The germline V gene encodes CDR1 SGHTA and CDR2 FQGNSA. This CDR3 contains 13 residues.